A selection of T cell receptor beta chains follows, all from one sample in a study of T cell responses to AZD1222 COVID-19 vaccine. Clones were sequenced by immunoSEQ multiplex PCR, and TCRdb holds only the in-frame ones, with some missing. The repertoire holds fewer than 120,000 clones, with about 85% as singletons. This material consisted of peripheral blood, taken on day 0 of AZD1222 vaccination. Receptors were obtained from an adult in good health. The CDR3 runs from the conserved cysteine through the conserved F or W. The D gene is left open where the match is weak. Some rows have no size entry. The others give once, few or many, or a class for an expanded clone.

length	V	size	D	J	CDR3	DNA
12	TRBV24-1	-	-	TRBJ2-2	CATSDFSGELFF	TGTGCCACCAGTGATTTTTCCGGGGAGCTGTTTTTT
18	TRBV2	-	-	TRBJ2-7	CASTGSYEDGVSAYEQYF	TGTGCCAGCACTGGATCGTATGAGGACGGGGTGAGTGCGTACGAGCAGTACTTC
14	TRBV19	-	TRBD1	TRBJ2-7	CASSMGQRGYEQYF	TGTGCCAGTAGTATGGGACAGAGGGGATACGAGCAGTACTTC
17	TRBV24-1	-	TRBD2	TRBJ2-1	CATSDAPAGGEDNEQFF	TGTGCCACCAGTGATGCGCCAGCGGGGGGAGAAGACAATGAGCAGTTCTTC
14	TRBV5-8	-	-	TRBJ1-1	CASSLDRVNTEAFF	TGTGCCAGCAGCTTGGACAGAGTGAACACTGAAGCTTTCTTT
13	TRBV7-2	once	-	TRBJ2-2	CASSLFGTGELFF	TGTGCCAGCAGCCTCTTTGGCACCGGGGAGCTGTTTTTT
18	TRBV5-4	-	-	TRBJ1-2	CASSLHALREISNYGYTF	TGTGCCAGCAGCTTACACGCTCTTAGAGAAATCAGTAACTATGGCTACACCTTC
15	TRBV29-1	few	TRBD2	TRBJ2-3	CSATYSGGATDTQYF	TGCAGCGCTACCTATAGCGGGGGGGCCACAGATACGCAGTATTTT
15	TRBV9	-	TRBD1	TRBJ1-2	CASSVDRASLYGYTF	TGTGCCAGCAGCGTCGACAGGGCCTCCCTCTATGGCTACACCTTC
17	TRBV28	once	TRBD2	TRBJ2-3	CASSAVASGIGTDTQYF	TGTGCCAGCAGCGCCGTGGCTAGCGGGATTGGCACAGATACGCAGTATTTT
11	TRBV20-1	-	-	TRBJ1-1	CSARVDTEAFF	TGCAGTGCTAGGGTCGACACTGAAGCTTTCTTT
14	TRBV6-1	once	-	TRBJ1-5	CASSEVLGRQPQHF	TGTGCCAGCAGTGAGGTATTGGGGCGACAGCCCCAGCATTTT
16	TRBV9	once	-	TRBJ1-4	CASSATTGNGPRELFF	TGTGCCAGCAGCGCCACCACCGGGAATGGCCCGAGGGAACTGTTTTTT
14	TRBV5-1	-	TRBD1	TRBJ1-5	CASSSGQGNQPQHF	TGCGCCAGCAGCTCTGGACAGGGCAATCAGCCCCAGCATTTT
14	TRBV7-9	-	-	TRBJ2-7	CASSLGTGRGEQYF	TGTGCCAGCAGCTTAGGCACGGGCCGGGGCGAGCAGTACTTC
12	TRBV2	few	-	TRBJ1-2	CASGGGSDGYTF	TGTGCCAGCGGCGGTGGGAGCGATGGCTACACCTTC
15	TRBV15	once	TRBD1	TRBJ1-2	CATSGRDRGSYGYTF	TGTGCCACCAGCGGCCGGGACAGGGGGAGCTATGGCTACACCTTC
14	TRBV20-1	-	-	TRBJ1-3	CSASLGNSGNTIYF	TGCAGTGCTAGTTTGGGGAACTCTGGAAACACCATATATTTT
17	TRBV19	-	-	TRBJ1-6	CASSIGFDRSYNSPLHF	TGTGCCAGTAGTATCGGGTTTGACAGATCCTATAATTCACCCCTCCACTTT
14	TRBV5-1	-	-	TRBJ1-4	CASSYRGTNEKLFF	TGCGCCAGCAGCTACCGGGGGACCAATGAAAAACTGTTTTTT
13	TRBV30	-	TRBD1	TRBJ2-7	CASSGTGYHEQYF	TGTGCCTCTTCCGGGACAGGGTACCACGAGCAGTACTTC
14	TRBV4-1	-	-	TRBJ2-7	CASSQDPETYEQYF	TGCGCCAGCAGCCAAGACCCGGAGACCTACGAGCAGTACTTC